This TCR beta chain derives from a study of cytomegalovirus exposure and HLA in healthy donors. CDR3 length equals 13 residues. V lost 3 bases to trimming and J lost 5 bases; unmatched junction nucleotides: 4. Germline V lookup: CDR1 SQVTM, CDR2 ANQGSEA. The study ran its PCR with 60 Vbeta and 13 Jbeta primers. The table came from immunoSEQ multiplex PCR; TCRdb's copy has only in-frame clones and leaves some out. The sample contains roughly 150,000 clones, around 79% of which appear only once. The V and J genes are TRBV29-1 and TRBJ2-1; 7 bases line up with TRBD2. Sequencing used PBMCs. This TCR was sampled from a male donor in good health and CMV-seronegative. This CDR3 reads CSVDGGRNNEQFF. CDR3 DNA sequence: TGCAGCGTTGACGGGGGGAGGAACAATGAGCAGTTCTTC.